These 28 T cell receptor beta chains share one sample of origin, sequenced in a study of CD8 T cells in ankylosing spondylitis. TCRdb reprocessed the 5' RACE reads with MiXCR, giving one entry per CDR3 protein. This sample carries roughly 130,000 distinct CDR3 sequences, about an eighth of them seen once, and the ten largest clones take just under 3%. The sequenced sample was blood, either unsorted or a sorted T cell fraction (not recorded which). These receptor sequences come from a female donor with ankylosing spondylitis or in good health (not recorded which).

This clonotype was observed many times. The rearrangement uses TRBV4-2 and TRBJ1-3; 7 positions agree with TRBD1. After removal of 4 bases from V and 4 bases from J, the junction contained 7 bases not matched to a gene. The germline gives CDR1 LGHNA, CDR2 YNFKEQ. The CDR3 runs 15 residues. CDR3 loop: CASSLDRADGNTIYF. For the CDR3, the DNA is TGTGCCAGCAGCCTCGACAGGGCGGACGGAAACACCATATATTTT.

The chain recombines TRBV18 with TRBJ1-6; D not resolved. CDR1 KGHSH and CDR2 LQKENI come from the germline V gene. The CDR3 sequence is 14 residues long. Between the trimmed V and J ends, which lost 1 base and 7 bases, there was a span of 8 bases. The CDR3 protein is CASSPQIPNSPLHF. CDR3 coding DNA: TGTGCCAGCTCACCACAGATCCCCAATTCACCCCTCCACTTT.

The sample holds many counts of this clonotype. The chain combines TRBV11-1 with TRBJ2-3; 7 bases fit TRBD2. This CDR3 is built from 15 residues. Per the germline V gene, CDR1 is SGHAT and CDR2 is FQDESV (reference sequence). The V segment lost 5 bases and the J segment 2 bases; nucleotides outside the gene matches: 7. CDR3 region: CASSRMRGTTDTQYF. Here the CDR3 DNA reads TGTGCCAGCAGCCGCATGCGGGGGACCACAGATACGCAGTATTTT. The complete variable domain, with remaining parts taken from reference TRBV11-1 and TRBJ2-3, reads EAEVAQSPRYKITEKSQAVAFWCDPISGHATLYWYRQILGQGPELLVQFQDESVVDDSQLPKDRFSAERLKGVDSTLKIQPAELGDSAMYLCASSRMRGTTDTQYFGPGTRLTVL.

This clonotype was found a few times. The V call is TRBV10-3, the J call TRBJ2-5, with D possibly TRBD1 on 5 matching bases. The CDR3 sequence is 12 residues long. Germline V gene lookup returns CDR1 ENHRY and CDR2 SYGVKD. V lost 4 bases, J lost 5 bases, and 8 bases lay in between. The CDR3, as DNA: TGTGCCATCAGTGCGACAGAGGAGACCCAGTACTTC. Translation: CAISATEETQYF.

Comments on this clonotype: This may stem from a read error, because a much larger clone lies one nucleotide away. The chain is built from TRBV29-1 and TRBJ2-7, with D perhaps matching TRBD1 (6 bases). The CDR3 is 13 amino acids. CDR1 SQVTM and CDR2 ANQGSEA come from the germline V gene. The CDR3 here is CGVEEGVVCEQYF. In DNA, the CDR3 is TGCGGCGTTGAAGAGGGGGTTGTTTGCGAGCAGTACTTC.

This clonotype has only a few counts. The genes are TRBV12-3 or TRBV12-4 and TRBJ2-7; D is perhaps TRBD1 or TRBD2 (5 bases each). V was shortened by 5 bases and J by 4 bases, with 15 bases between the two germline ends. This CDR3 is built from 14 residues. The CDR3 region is CASSPREEGYEQYF. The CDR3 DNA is TGTGCCAGCAGTCCCCGGGAAGAGGGGTACGAGCAGTACTTC.

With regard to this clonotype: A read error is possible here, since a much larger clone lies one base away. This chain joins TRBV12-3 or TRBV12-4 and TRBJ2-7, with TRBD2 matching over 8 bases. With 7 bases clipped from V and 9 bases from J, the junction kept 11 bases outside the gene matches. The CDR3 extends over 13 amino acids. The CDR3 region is CASTSGGLDVQYF. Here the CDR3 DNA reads TGTGCCAGCACGTCGGGAGGGCTGGACGTGCAGTACTTC.

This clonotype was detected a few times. The CDR3 reads CASRIGGANVLTF. The CDR3 coding sequence is TGTGCCAGCAGGATAGGGGGGGCCAACGTCCTGACTTTC. V is TRBV12-3 or TRBV12-4 and J is TRBJ2-6; D is unresolved. The germline V and J ends were trimmed by 6 bases and 4 bases, with 7 bases remaining between them. CDR3 length equals 13 residues.

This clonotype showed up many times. This CDR3 reads CASSLYRQGNTEAFF. The CDR3, as DNA: TGTGCCAGCAGTTTATACCGACAGGGGAACACTGAAGCTTTCTTT. The chain links TRBV28 to TRBJ1-1, with 7 bases identical to TRBD1. V lost 1 base, J lost 1 base, and 3 bases stayed unmatched. This CDR3 is 15 amino acids long. The germline V gene has CDR1 MDHEN and CDR2 SYDVKM.

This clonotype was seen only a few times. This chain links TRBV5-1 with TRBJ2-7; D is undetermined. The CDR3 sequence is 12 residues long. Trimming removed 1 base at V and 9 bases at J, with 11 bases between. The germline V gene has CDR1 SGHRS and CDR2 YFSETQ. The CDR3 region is CASSLPGDRQYF. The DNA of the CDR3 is TGCGCCAGCAGCTTGCCAGGAGATCGGCAGTACTTC.

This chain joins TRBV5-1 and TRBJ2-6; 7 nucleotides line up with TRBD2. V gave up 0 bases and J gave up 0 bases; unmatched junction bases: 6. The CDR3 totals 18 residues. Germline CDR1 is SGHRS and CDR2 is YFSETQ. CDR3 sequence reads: CASSLVSSGASGANVLTF. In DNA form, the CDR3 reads TGCGCCAGCAGCTTGGTATCCAGCGGGGCCTCTGGGGCCAACGTCCTGACTTTC. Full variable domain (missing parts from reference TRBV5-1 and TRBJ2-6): KAGVTQTPRYLIKTRGQQVTLSCSPISGHRSVSWYQQTPGQGLQFLFEYFSETQRNKGNFPGRFSGRQFSNSRSEMNVSTLELGDSALYLCASSLVSSGASGANVLTFGAGSRLTVL.

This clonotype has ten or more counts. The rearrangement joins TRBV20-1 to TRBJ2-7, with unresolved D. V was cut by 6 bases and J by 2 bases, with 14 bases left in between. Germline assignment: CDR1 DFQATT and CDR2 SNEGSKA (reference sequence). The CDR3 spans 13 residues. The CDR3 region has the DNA TGCAGTGCCTACGACACCTCCACCTACGAGCAGTACTTC. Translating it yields CSAYDTSTYEQYF.

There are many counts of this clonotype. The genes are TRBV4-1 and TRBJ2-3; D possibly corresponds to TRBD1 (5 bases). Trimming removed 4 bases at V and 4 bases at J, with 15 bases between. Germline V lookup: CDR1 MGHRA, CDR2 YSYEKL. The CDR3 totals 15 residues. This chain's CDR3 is CASSPADRTSDTQYF. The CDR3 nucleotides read TGCGCCAGCAGCCCAGCCGACAGAACCTCAGATACGCAGTATTTT.

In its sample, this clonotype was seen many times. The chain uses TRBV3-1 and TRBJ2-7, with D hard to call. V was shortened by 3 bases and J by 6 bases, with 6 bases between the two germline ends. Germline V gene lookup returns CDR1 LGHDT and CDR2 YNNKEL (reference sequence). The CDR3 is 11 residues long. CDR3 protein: CASSQRFEQYF. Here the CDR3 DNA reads TGTGCCAGCAGCCAGAGGTTCGAGCAGTACTTC.

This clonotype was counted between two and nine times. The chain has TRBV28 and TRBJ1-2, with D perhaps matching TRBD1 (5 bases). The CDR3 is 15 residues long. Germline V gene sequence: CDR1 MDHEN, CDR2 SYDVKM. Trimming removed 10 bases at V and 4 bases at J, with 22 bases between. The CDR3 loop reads CAIPASSRAGYGYTF. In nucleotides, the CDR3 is TGTGCCATTCCAGCATCGTCCAGGGCAGGCTATGGCTACACCTTC.

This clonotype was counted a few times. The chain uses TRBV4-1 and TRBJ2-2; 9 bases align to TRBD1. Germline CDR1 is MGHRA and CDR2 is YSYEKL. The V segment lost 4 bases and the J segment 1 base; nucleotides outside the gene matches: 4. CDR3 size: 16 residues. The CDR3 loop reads CASSLGTGMNTGELFF. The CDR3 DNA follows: TGCGCCAGCAGCCTCGGGACAGGGATGAACACCGGGGAGCTGTTTTTT.

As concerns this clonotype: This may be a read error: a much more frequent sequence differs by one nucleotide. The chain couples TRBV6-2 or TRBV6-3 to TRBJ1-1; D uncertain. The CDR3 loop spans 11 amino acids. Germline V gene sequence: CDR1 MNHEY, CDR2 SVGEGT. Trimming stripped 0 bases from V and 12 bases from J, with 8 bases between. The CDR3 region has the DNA TGTGCCAGCAGTTACTCGGGAATGACTTTCTTT. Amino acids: CASSYSGMTFF.

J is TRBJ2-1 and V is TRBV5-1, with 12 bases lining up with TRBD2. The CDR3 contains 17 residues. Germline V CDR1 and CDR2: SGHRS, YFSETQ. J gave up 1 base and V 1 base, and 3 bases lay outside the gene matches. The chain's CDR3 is CASSLRLAGESYNEQFF. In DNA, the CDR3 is TGCGCCAGCAGCTTGAGACTAGCGGGGGAATCCTACAATGAGCAGTTCTTC.

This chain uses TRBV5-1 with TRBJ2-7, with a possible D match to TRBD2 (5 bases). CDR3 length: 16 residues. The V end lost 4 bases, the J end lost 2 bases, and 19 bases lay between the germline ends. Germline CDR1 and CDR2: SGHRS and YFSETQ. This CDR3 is CASSLHPASTPYEQYF. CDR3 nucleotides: TGCGCCAGCAGCCTACACCCTGCTAGCACCCCCTACGAGCAGTACTTC.

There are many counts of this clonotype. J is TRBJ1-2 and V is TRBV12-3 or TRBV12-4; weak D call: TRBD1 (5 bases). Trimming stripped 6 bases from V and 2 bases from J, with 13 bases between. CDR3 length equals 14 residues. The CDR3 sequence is CASSERGVNYGYTF. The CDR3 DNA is TGTGCCAGCAGCGAGAGGGGCGTCAACTATGGCTACACCTTC.

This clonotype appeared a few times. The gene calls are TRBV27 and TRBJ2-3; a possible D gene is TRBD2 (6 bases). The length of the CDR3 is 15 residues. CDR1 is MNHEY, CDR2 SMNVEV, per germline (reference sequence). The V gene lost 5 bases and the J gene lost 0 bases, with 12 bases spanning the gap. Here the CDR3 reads CASSRFGGSTDTQYF. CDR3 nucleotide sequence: TGTGCCAGCAGTCGTTTCGGGGGTAGCACAGATACGCAGTATTTT.

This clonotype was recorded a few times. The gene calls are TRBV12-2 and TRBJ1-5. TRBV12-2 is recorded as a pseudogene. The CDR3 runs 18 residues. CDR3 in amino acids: CASRLGPREEGSNQPQHF. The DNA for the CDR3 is TGTGCAAGTCGCTTAGGCCCGCGGGAGGAGGGCAGCAATCAGCCCCAGCATTTT.

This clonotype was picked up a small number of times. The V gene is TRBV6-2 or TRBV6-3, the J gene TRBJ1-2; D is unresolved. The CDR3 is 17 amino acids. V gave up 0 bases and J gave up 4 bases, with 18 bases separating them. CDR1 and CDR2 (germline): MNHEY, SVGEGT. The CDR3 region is CASSYSIMRQAAYGYTF. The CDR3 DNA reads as TGTGCCAGCAGTTACTCGATAATGCGTCAGGCCGCCTATGGCTACACCTTC.

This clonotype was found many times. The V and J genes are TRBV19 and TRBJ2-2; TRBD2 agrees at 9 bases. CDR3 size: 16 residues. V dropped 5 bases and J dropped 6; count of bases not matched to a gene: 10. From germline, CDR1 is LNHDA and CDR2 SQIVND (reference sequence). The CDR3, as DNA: TGTGCCAGTAGTTTCCCAGCGGGGGGCCAACCCGGGGAGCTGTTTTTT. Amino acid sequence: CASSFPAGGQPGELFF.

For the CDR3, the DNA is TGCGCCAGCAGCCCCGGACAGGGAAAGACAGATACGCAGTATTTT. Translating it yields CASSPGQGKTDTQYF. The J gene is TRBJ2-3, the V gene TRBV4-1, with 8 positions matching TRBD1. The CDR3 runs to 15 residues. CDR1 is MGHRA, CDR2 YSYEKL, per germline. V trimming: 4 bases; J trimming: 3 bases; junction bases outside the gene matches: 6.

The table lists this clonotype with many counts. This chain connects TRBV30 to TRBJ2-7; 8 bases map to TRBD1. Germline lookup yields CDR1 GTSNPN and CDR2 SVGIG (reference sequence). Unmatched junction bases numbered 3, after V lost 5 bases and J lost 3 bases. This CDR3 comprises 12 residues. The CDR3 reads CAWSGGGYEQYF. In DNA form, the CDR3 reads TGTGCCTGGTCAGGGGGCGGCTACGAGCAGTACTTC.

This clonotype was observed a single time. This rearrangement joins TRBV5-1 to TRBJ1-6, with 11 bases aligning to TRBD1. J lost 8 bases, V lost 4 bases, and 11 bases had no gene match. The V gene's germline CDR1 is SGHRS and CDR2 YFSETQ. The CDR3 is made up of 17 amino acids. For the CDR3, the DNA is TGCGCCAGCAGCAGGGGGCCGCCGGGACAGGGGGATTCACCCCTCCACTTT. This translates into CASSRGPPGQGDSPLHF.

The DNA of the CDR3 is TGCAGTGCTTGGACCGGGGGGTCAGCTTTCTTT. Translated, it gives CSAWTGGSAFF. The V gene is TRBV20-1, the J gene TRBJ1-1; perhaps TRBD1 as D (5 bases). Between the trimmed V and J ends, which lost 5 bases and 10 bases, there was a span of 14 bases. Germline V CDR1 and CDR2: DFQATT, SNEGSKA (reference sequence). This CDR3 comprises 11 residues.